These 29 T cell receptor beta chains came from one sample sequenced in a study of human T cells and chemical hapten exposure. TCRdb reprocessed the RACE reads with MiXCR, giving one entry per CDR3 protein. The sample lists around 65,000 distinct CDR3 sequences; about 6% were seen once. The time point denotes: healthy volunteer bleed at 6 weeks. Sequencing started from total RNA isolated from unfractionated whole blood. The specimen was whole blood. These receptors were collected from a female donor in good health. Some clones in this sample may be carry-over from other donors' samples.

This clonotype was detected many times. V gene TRBV20-1 combines with J gene TRBJ1-6; D is undetermined. Germline lookup yields CDR1 DFQATT and CDR2 SNEGSKA (reference sequence). Trimming cost V 6 bases and J 5 bases, with 11 bases left between them. The CDR3 covers 13 residues. The CDR3 region has the DNA TGCAGTGCCAGGACGGACGATAATTCACCCCTCCACTTT. Its translation is CSARTDDNSPLHF.

This clonotype was observed a handful of times. The V and J genes are TRBV11-2 and TRBJ2-5, with TRBD2 as a possible D gene (5 bases). Germline V gene data show CDR1 as SGHAT and CDR2 as FQNNGV. V lost 0 bases and J 1 base, leaving 12 bases between the germline ends. The CDR3 loop spans 16 amino acids. CDR3 in amino acids: CASSLDRRGFQETQYF. CDR3 nucleotide sequence: TGTGCCAGCAGCTTAGATCGCCGGGGTTTCCAAGAGACCCAGTACTTC. Using reference TRBV11-2 and TRBJ2-5 for the parts outside the CDR3, the full variable domain is EAGVAQSPRYKIIEKRQSVAFWCNPISGHATLYWYQQILGQGPKLLIQFQNNGVVDDSQLPKDRFSAERLKGVDSTLKIQPAKLEDSAVYLCASSLDRRGFQETQYFGPGTRLLVL.

This clonotype was counted a few times. The rearrangement uses TRBV7-9 and TRBJ2-2; D is uncertain. The CDR3 spans 14 residues. Germline V gene sequence: CDR1 SEHNR, CDR2 FQNEAQ (reference sequence). With 2 bases removed from V and 5 bases from J, the gap between germline ends came to 9 bases. The CDR3 spells CASSLTLRTGELFF. In nucleotides, the CDR3 is TGTGCCAGCAGCTTAACATTAAGAACCGGGGAGCTGTTTTTT. Full variable domain (rest looked up from reference TRBV7-9 and TRBJ2-2): DTGVSQNPRHKITKRGQNVTFRCDPISEHNRLYWYRQTLGQGPEFLTYFQNEAQLEKSRLLSDRFSAERPKGSFSTLEIQRTEQGDSAMYLCASSLTLRTGELFFGEGSRLTVL.

This chain links TRBV6-2 or TRBV6-3 with TRBJ2-1; D remains ambiguous. The CDR3 totals 15 residues. The V gene lost 6 bases and the J gene lost 3 bases, with 15 bases spanning the gap. Germline V gene lookup returns CDR1 MNHEY and CDR2 SVGEGT. The CDR3: CASSQGRFDYNEQFF. CDR3 sequence (DNA): TGTGCCAGCAGCCAAGGGCGGTTTGACTACAATGAGCAGTTCTTC.

The table lists this clonotype with many counts. The chain employs TRBV12-3 or TRBV12-4 and TRBJ2-5; D is ambiguous. This CDR3 contains 11 residues. Trimming took 4 bases from V and 5 from J, leaving 5 bases between them. As DNA, the CDR3 is TGTGCCAGCAGTTATGGGGAGACCCAGTACTTC. This sequence encodes CASSYGETQYF.

This clonotype was picked up many times. The J gene is TRBJ2-1, the V gene TRBV5-1, with D uncertain. CDR3 size: 15 residues. Germline CDR1 SGHRS, CDR2 YFSETQ. V gave up 4 bases and J gave up 0 bases, with 11 bases separating them. CDR3 region: CASSTGPSSYNEQFF. The CDR3 nucleotides read TGCGCCAGCAGCACGGGCCCGAGCTCCTACAATGAGCAGTTCTTC. The full variable domain, with the rest looked up from reference TRBV5-1 and TRBJ2-1, is KAGVTQTPRYLIKTRGQQVTLSCSPISGHRSVSWYQQTPGQGLQFLFEYFSETQRNKGNFPGRFSGRQFSNSRSEMNVSTLELGDSALYLCASSTGPSSYNEQFFGPGTRLTVL.

This chain joins TRBV20-1 and TRBJ2-7, with D possibly TRBD2 on 6 matching bases. Trimming removed 3 bases from V and 0 bases from J, with 18 bases in between. This CDR3 has 16 amino acids. Germline CDR1 DFQATT, CDR2 SNEGSKA (reference sequence). CDR3 nucleotides: TGCAGTGCTAGGTTGTTTCAGGACGGGAGCTCCTACGAGCAGTACTTC. This sequence encodes CSARLFQDGSSYEQYF.

V is TRBV13 and J is TRBJ2-2; D ambiguous. The CDR3 covers 13 residues. Germline V gene lookup returns CDR1 PRHDT and CDR2 FYEKMQ (reference sequence). The V and J ends lost 0 bases and 10 bases respectively, with 9 bases between them. CDR3: CASSLGSREELFF. The DNA for the CDR3 is TGTGCCAGCAGCTTAGGCAGCCGCGAGGAGCTGTTTTTT. Supplemented by reference TRBV13 and TRBJ2-2, the full variable domain reads AAGVIQSPRHLIKEKRETATLKCYPIPRHDTVYWYQQGPGQDPQFLISFYEKMQSDKGSIPDRFSAQQFSDYHSELNMSSLELGDSALYFCASSLGSREELFFGEGSRLTVL.

This clonotype was observed at least ten times. The chain combines TRBV28 with TRBJ1-4; no clear D. Trimming left V 4 bases short and J 4 bases short, with 16 bases between. Germline V lookup: CDR1 MDHEN, CDR2 SYDVKM. The CDR3 extends over 16 amino acids. DNA for the CDR3: TGTGCCAGCAGTTCGGCTCTCCGACGGGGTAATGAAAAACTGTTTTTT. The encoded protein is CASSSALRRGNEKLFF.

This clonotype has at least ten counts. The J gene is TRBJ2-6, the V gene TRBV9; TRBD1 agrees at 7 bases. The germline CDR1 and CDR2 sequences are SGDLS and YYNGEE. V trimming: 4 bases; J trimming: 3 bases; junction bases outside the gene matches: 7. The CDR3 is made up of 16 amino acids. CDR3: CASSPEGAGGANVLTF. In DNA, the CDR3 is TGTGCCAGCAGCCCCGAGGGGGCGGGTGGGGCCAACGTCCTGACTTTC.

This sequence joins TRBV28 and TRBJ2-7, with D perhaps matching TRBD2 (6 bases). Trimming removed 6 bases from V and 4 bases from J, with 22 bases in between. The CDR3 contains 16 residues. Germline V CDR1 and CDR2: MDHEN, SYDVKM. The CDR3 protein is CASSIRWGGVRYEQYF. As DNA, the CDR3 is TGTGCCAGCAGCATCCGTTGGGGCGGGGTCCGGTACGAGCAGTACTTC.

The V call is TRBV12-5, the J call TRBJ2-3; D is ambiguous. V lost 5 bases and J 2 bases, leaving 11 bases between the germline ends. The CDR3 loop spans 14 amino acids. Germline V gene sequence: CDR1 LGHNT, CDR2 FRNRAP. CDR3 loop: CASGDDTITDTQYF. In DNA form, the CDR3 reads TGTGCTAGTGGTGATGACACCATCACAGATACGCAGTATTTT.

The chain combines TRBV20-1 with TRBJ2-1; D uncertain. This CDR3 has 15 residues. V was trimmed by 6 bases and J by 6 bases, leaving 21 bases between them. In germline, CDR1 is DFQATT, CDR2 SNEGSKA (reference sequence). The CDR3 loop reads CSARIPIVPSNEQFF. Written as DNA, the CDR3 is TGCAGTGCCCGAATACCTATAGTCCCCTCCAATGAGCAGTTCTTC.

This clonotype was found many times. The J gene is TRBJ2-3, the V gene TRBV20-1, with a possible D match to TRBD2 (6 bases). There are 16 residues in the CDR3. Trimming took 6 bases from V and 3 from J, leaving 22 bases between them. Germline CDR1 DFQATT, CDR2 SNEGSKA (reference sequence). The CDR3 region is CSAPAMGGGGTDTQYF. The CDR3 bases are TGCAGTGCCCCCGCCATGGGGGGAGGAGGAACAGATACGCAGTATTTT.

This clonotype showed up just a few times. The chain links TRBV29-1 to TRBJ2-3; perhaps D is TRBD1 or TRBD2 (5 bases each). The V gene's germline CDR1 is SQVTM and CDR2 ANQGSEA. The CDR3 sequence is 13 residues long. V lost 4 bases and J 2 bases, leaving 10 bases between the germline ends. Here the CDR3 reads CSVVGGATDTQYF. The CDR3 bases are TGCAGCGTTGTTGGGGGAGCCACAGATACGCAGTATTTT.

This clonotype was found once. This may arise from a read error, as a much more abundant clone is one base away. V is TRBV7-2 and J is TRBJ2-3, with 9 bases aligning to TRBD2. Germline lookup yields CDR1 SGHTA and CDR2 FQGNSA. The CDR3 has 15 residues. CDR3 nucleotide sequence: TGTGCCAGCAGTCTACTAGGGACTAGCACAGATACGCGGTATTTT. Its translation: CASSLLGTSTDTRYF.

Many counts were recorded for this clonotype. The chain combines TRBV29-1 with TRBJ2-2; D remains unclear. V was cut by 2 bases and J by 4 bases, with 5 bases left in between. Germline CDR1 SQVTM, CDR2 ANQGSEA. The CDR3 extends over 12 amino acids. CDR3 region: CSVEPSTGELFF. In DNA form, the CDR3 reads TGCAGCGTTGAACCCAGCACCGGGGAGCTGTTTTTT.

This clonotype came up many times. The rearrangement uses TRBV4-1 and TRBJ2-3; 9 bases agree with TRBD2. This CDR3 region has 17 residues. Germline V lookup: CDR1 MGHRA, CDR2 YSYEKL. With 1 base clipped from V and 0 bases from J, the junction kept 5 bases outside the gene matches. The CDR3 DNA follows: TGCGCCAGCAGCCAAGGACTAGCGGCCCCTAGCACAGATACGCAGTATTTT. As protein: CASSQGLAAPSTDTQYF.

This clonotype occurred many times. CDR3 in amino acids: CAISERGRAYDEQFF. The CDR3 coding sequence is TGTGCCATCAGTGAAAGGGGGAGGGCATACGATGAGCAGTTCTTC. The genes are TRBV10-3 and TRBJ2-1, with D tentatively TRBD2 (7 bases). This CDR3 has 15 residues. Germline V gives CDR1 ENHRY, CDR2 SYGVKD. Trimming stripped 3 bases from V and 8 bases from J, with 17 bases between.

This clonotype was observed many times. The chain recombines TRBV2 with TRBJ2-5; no reliable D call. Germline values: CDR1 SNHLY, CDR2 FYNNEI. Trimming cost V 2 bases and J 6 bases, with 4 bases left between them. The CDR3 consists of 11 residues. The CDR3 spells CASSERQTQYF. CDR3 in DNA: TGTGCCAGCAGTGAACGGCAGACCCAGTACTTC. Combining the CDR3 with reference TRBV2 and TRBJ2-5 gives the whole variable domain EPEVTQTPSHQVTQMGQEVILRCVPISNHLYFYWYRQILGQKVEFLVSFYNNEISEKSEIFDDQFSVERPDGSNFTLKIRSTKLEDSAMYFCASSERQTQYFGPGTRLLVL.

This clonotype was counted many times. The chain is built from TRBV6-2 or TRBV6-3 and TRBJ2-3; the D gene could be TRBD1 or TRBD2 (5 bases each). Germline V CDR1 and CDR2: MNHEY, SVGEGT. The CDR3 runs to 15 residues. Trimming left V 2 bases short and J 1 base short, with 10 bases between. Here the CDR3 DNA reads TGTGCCAGCAGTTACGGGGGAACTGGCACAGATACGCAGTATTTT. Its protein product is CASSYGGTGTDTQYF.

The V and J genes are TRBV19 and TRBJ2-7; 7 positions match TRBD1. The germline gives CDR1 LNHDA, CDR2 SQIVND (reference sequence). V lost 4 bases, J lost 0 bases, and 6 bases stayed unmatched. CDR3 size: 15 residues. The CDR3, as DNA: TGTGCCAGTAGTACGGCCGGGACAGCCTCCTACGAGCAGTACTTC. Its translation: CASSTAGTASYEQYF.

This clonotype appeared a few times. The V and J genes are TRBV20-1 and TRBJ2-3; D is ambiguous. The length of the CDR3 is 13 residues. Germline V gene lookup returns CDR1 DFQATT and CDR2 SNEGSKA (reference sequence). Trimming took 5 bases from V and 1 from J, leaving 10 bases between them. The CDR3 reads CSAPFRGTDTQYF. The CDR3 DNA sequence: TGCAGTGCTCCCTTTAGGGGCACAGATACGCAGTATTTT.

There are a few counts of this clonotype. The genes are TRBV15 and TRBJ2-7; a weak D match, TRBD1 (5 bases). CDR1 and CDR2 from the germline V gene are LNHNV and YYDKDF (reference sequence). The CDR3 totals 16 residues. Trimming took off 3 bases at V and 2 bases at J, with 17 bases between the two ends. The CDR3 loop reads CATSSKPADSTYEQYF. CDR3 bases: TGTGCCACCAGCAGTAAACCGGCAGACAGCACCTACGAGCAGTACTTC.

This clonotype was counted ten times or more. V and J are TRBV28 and TRBJ2-5, with D possibly being TRBD2 (5 bases). The CDR3 totals 13 residues. The germline V gene encodes CDR1 MDHEN and CDR2 SYDVKM. The V end lost 10 bases, the J end lost 4 bases, and 16 bases lay between the germline ends. The chain's CDR3 is CATLLTGRETQYF. CDR3 DNA sequence: TGTGCCACCCTCCTGACGGGGAGAGAGACCCAGTACTTC.

This clonotype was detected many times. The chain couples TRBV9 to TRBJ2-7, with TRBD2 matching 8 bases. Germline-derived CDR1 and CDR2 are SGDLS and YYNGEE. This CDR3 is built from 16 residues. The junction had 12 bases not matched to a gene; V was cut back by 0 bases and J by 7 bases. CDR3 sequence: CASSVASGGSQEEQYF. DNA for the CDR3: TGTGCCAGCAGCGTAGCGAGCGGGGGATCGCAAGAGGAGCAGTACTTC.

This clonotype was detected many times. The CDR3 region is CASSSQGGEETQYF. As DNA, the CDR3 is TGTGCCAGCAGCTCCCAGGGAGGCGAAGAGACCCAGTACTTC. V gene TRBV5-4 combines with J gene TRBJ2-5; a weak D match, TRBD2 (6 bases). V gave up 3 bases and J gave up 3 bases, with 12 bases separating them. CDR1 and CDR2 from the germline V gene are SGHNT and YYREEE (reference sequence). The CDR3 spans 14 residues.

This clonotype showed up just a few times. The CDR3 loop is CASSFPGLAGGTNEQFF. Here the CDR3 DNA reads TGTGCCAGCAGCTTTCCGGGACTAGCGGGAGGTACCAATGAGCAGTTCTTC. This sequence joins TRBV4-2 and TRBJ2-1, with 15 nucleotides matching TRBD2. This CDR3 has 17 residues. Germline V gene sequence: CDR1 LGHNA, CDR2 YNFKEQ. The ends lost 5 bases at V and 6 bases at J; junction bases unmatched: 8.

This clonotype has a count of ten or more. The chain is built from TRBV5-1 and TRBJ2-1; D may be TRBD1 (6 bases). Trimming removed 8 bases from V and 10 bases from J, with 22 bases in between. Germline CDR1 reads SGHRS; CDR2 reads YFSETQ. This CDR3 is 14 amino acids long. The CDR3: CASYRDTATMEQFF. The CDR3 nucleotides read TGCGCCAGTTACCGGGACACGGCAACAATGGAGCAGTTCTTC.